Below, 32 T cell receptor beta chains from the same sample are listed, as sequenced in a study of T cells in Graves' hyperthyroidism and ophthalmopathy. RNA transcripts gave rise to amplified TCR beta CDR3 regions. A set of HTBI primers served as the primers for a first-round RT-PCR of the TCR CDR3. MiXCR, run by TCRdb on the multiplex PCR reads, gives a single entry per CDR3 protein. In the table there are roughly 550,000 distinct CDR3 sequences, around 16% of which are singletons. Sequenced material: blood. The source is a woman under 40 with Graves' ophthalmopathy.

This clonotype was seen a few times. The chain has TRBV4-3 and TRBJ2-1, with a possible D match to TRBD1 (5 bases). This CDR3 has 17 amino acids. V was trimmed by 0 bases and J by 5 bases, leaving 17 bases between them. Germline V gene data show CDR1 as LGHNA and CDR2 as YSLEER. CDR3 amino acids: CASSQDPSRTLNNEQFF. DNA for the CDR3: TGCGCCAGCAGCCAAGATCCTTCCCGGACACTGAACAATGAGCAGTTCTTC.

CDR3 bases: TGTGCCAGCAGTTCAGGGACTAGCGGGAATTACAATGAGCAGTACTTC. Translating it yields CASSSGTSGNYNEQYF. This chain connects TRBV28 to TRBJ2-7; 13 bases align to TRBD2. The CDR3 has 16 amino acids. J was trimmed by 7 bases and V by 4 bases; bases with no gene match: 10. CDR1 is MDHEN, CDR2 SYDVKM, per germline. The variable domain in full, with the rest retrieved from reference TRBV28 and TRBJ2-7, is DVKVTQSSRYLVKRTGEKVFLECVQDMDHENMFWYRQDPGLGLRLIYFSYDVKMKEKGDIPEGYSVSREKKERFSLILESASTNQTSMYLCASSSGTSGNYNEQYFGPGTRLTVT.

This clonotype was found a few times. This chain joins TRBV4-2 and TRBJ2-1; D possibly matches TRBD1 or TRBD2 (5 bases each). V gave up 3 bases and J gave up 2 bases, with 23 bases separating them. The CDR3 is 19 residues long. Per the germline V gene, CDR1 is LGHNA and CDR2 is YNFKEQ. CDR3 nucleotide sequence: TGTGCCAGCAGCCAGGCCCTCGGCGGGCAGGGCAGAGCCTACAATGAGCAGTTCTTC. Translation gives CASSQALGGQGRAYNEQFF.

This clonotype has a count of ten or more. V and J are TRBV5-1 and TRBJ2-3; D is undetermined. Germline CDR1 is SGHRS and CDR2 is YFSETQ. Trimming pared 0 bases from V and 0 bases from J, leaving 11 bases between. The CDR3 contains 16 residues. CDR3 sequence: CASSLEAPPSTDTQYF. In nucleotides, the CDR3 is TGCGCCAGCAGCTTGGAGGCCCCTCCTAGCACAGATACGCAGTATTTT.

This clonotype was picked up a small number of times. The J gene is TRBJ2-4, the V gene TRBV6-2 or TRBV6-3, with D hard to call. The germline gives CDR1 MNHEY, CDR2 SVGEGT. The CDR3 covers 15 residues. Deletions cut 0 bases from V and 4 bases from J, with 10 bases between. Written as DNA, the CDR3 is TGTGCCAGCAGTTACTCTCCGGGCAGTAAAAACATTCAGTACTTC. It encodes CASSYSPGSKNIQYF.

In its sample, this clonotype was seen many times. The rearrangement uses TRBV7-3 and TRBJ2-2, with D possibly being TRBD1 (6 bases). With 3 bases removed from V and 8 bases from J, the gap between germline ends came to 7 bases. The CDR3 is 12 amino acids. CDR1 and CDR2 from the germline V gene are SGHTA and FQGTGA. For the CDR3, the DNA is TGTGCCAGCAGCTTTGGACAGGGGGAGCTGTTTTTT. Encoded protein: CASSFGQGELFF.

This rearrangement joins TRBV7-2 to TRBJ2-7; perhaps TRBD2 as D (7 bases). Trimming shortened V by 5 bases and J by 3 bases, and 20 bases separated the two germline ends. The length of the CDR3 is 16 residues. The V gene's germline CDR1 is SGHTA and CDR2 FQGNSA. CDR3 bases: TGTGCCAGCAGCCTGGGGGGGCCGGCAAATGGCTACGAGCAGTACTTC. This encodes CASSLGGPANGYEQYF.

The chain combines TRBV20-1 with TRBJ1-2; D gene ambiguous. The V gene's germline CDR1 is DFQATT and CDR2 SNEGSKA (reference sequence). The CDR3 is made up of 12 amino acids. V lost 3 bases to trimming and J lost 3 bases, with 8 bases between them. CDR3 DNA: TGCAGTGCTAGCCGGGGAGACTATGGCTACACCTTC. Its protein product is CSASRGDYGYTF.

The V and J genes are TRBV4-1 and TRBJ1-2; 9 bases line up with TRBD1. In germline, CDR1 is MGHRA, CDR2 YSYEKL. The trim removed 0 bases at V and 0 bases at J, leaving 8 bases unmatched. This CDR3 spans 18 amino acids. CDR3 coding DNA: TGCGCCAGCAGCCAAGATGGGACAGGGACAGCCTCTAACTATGGCTACACCTTC. Its protein is CASSQDGTGTASNYGYTF.

V is TRBV5-1 and J is TRBJ2-3; D not resolved. There are 14 residues in the CDR3. Germline-derived CDR1 and CDR2 are SGHRS and YFSETQ. Deletions cut 0 bases from V and 2 bases from J, with 7 bases between. The CDR3 loop is CASSLARTTDTQYF. Written as DNA, the CDR3 is TGCGCCAGCAGCTTGGCTAGGACCACAGATACGCAGTATTTT.

This clonotype occurred many times. The chain is built from TRBV6-1 and TRBJ1-4; D gene unclear. Germline V gives CDR1 MNHNS, CDR2 SASEGT. Trimming removed 3 bases at V and 0 bases at J, with 5 bases between. The CDR3 is 14 residues long. The CDR3 DNA follows: TGTGCCAGCAGTGAGGAGGCAACTAATGAAAAACTGTTTTTT. Its protein is CASSEEATNEKLFF.

This clonotype was picked up many times. This sequence joins TRBV5-1 and TRBJ2-3; TRBD2 agrees at 9 bases. Germline V gene sequence: CDR1 SGHRS, CDR2 YFSETQ. This CDR3 has 17 residues. V was clipped by 0 bases and J by 2 bases; unmatched bases: 7. Here the CDR3 reads CASSLEPSGAATDTQYF. CDR3 DNA: TGCGCCAGCAGCTTGGAACCTAGCGGGGCCGCCACAGATACGCAGTATTTT.

The chain has TRBV20-1 and TRBJ2-7, with 9 bases lining up with TRBD2. Germline CDR1 reads DFQATT; CDR2 reads SNEGSKA (reference sequence). This CDR3 has 13 amino acids. Trimming took 3 bases from V and 7 from J; bases not matched to a gene: 7. As DNA, the CDR3 is TGCAGTGCTAGTGGTAGCGGGAGCAGAGAGCAGTACTTC. Protein product: CSASGSGSREQYF.

The gene calls are TRBV10-3 and TRBJ2-3; D ambiguous. The V and J ends lost 7 bases and 5 bases respectively, with 10 bases between them. Germline V lookup: CDR1 ENHRY, CDR2 SYGVKD. The CDR3 extends over 12 amino acids. In nucleotides, the CDR3 is TGTGCCATCAACCAACCAGGAGATACGCAGTATTTT. It codes for CAINQPGDTQYF.

This clonotype came up a few times. The chain has TRBV29-1 and TRBJ2-1; possible D gene TRBD1, 6 bases. V shed 8 bases and J shed 10 bases, with 18 bases lying between them. Germline CDR1 is SQVTM and CDR2 is ANQGSEA. CDR3 size: 12 residues. CDR3 sequence: CSTDLFRGEQFF. The CDR3 DNA reads TGCAGCACAGACCTTTTTAGGGGGGAGCAGTTCTTC.

This clonotype has only a few counts. The chain has TRBV15 and TRBJ2-5; D might be TRBD1 or TRBD2, each matching 5 bases. The CDR3 has 14 residues. Germline V gene lookup returns CDR1 LNHNV and CDR2 YYDKDF (reference sequence). The V end was cut by 3 bases, the J end by 3 bases, with 11 bases between. The CDR3 DNA reads TGTGCCACCAGCAGGGGACGAAACGAAGAGACCCAGTACTTC. Residues: CATSRGRNEETQYF.

The chain couples TRBV4-3 to TRBJ2-3; no firm D call. The CDR3 runs 12 residues. CDR1 and CDR2 from the germline V gene are LGHNA and YSLEER. The V gene lost 0 bases and the J gene lost 5 bases, with 3 bases spanning the gap. CDR3 sequence: CASSQDKDTQYF. Written as DNA, the CDR3 is TGCGCCAGCAGCCAAGATAAAGATACGCAGTATTTT.

This clonotype was counted between two and nine times. The chain couples TRBV5-6 to TRBJ2-3; TRBD2 matches at 8 bases. The CDR3 is 17 amino acids. Germline V gives CDR1 SGHDT, CDR2 YYEEEE. Trimming at V came to 0 bases and at J to 2 bases, leaving 8 bases not matched to a gene. This CDR3 is CASSLGPGLGDTDTQYF. The CDR3 coding sequence is TGTGCCAGCAGCTTGGGACCGGGACTAGGGGACACAGATACGCAGTATTTT.

This clonotype has ten or more counts. The J gene is TRBJ2-7, the V gene TRBV18; TRBD2 agrees at 11 bases. The CDR3 length is 15 residues. Germline trimming cut 3 bases from V and 0 bases from J; bases unmatched to any gene: 1. Germline lookup yields CDR1 KGHSH and CDR2 LQKENI. CDR3 residues: CASSPSGRVSYEQYF. Written as DNA, the CDR3 is TGTGCCAGCTCACCTAGCGGGAGGGTCTCCTACGAGCAGTACTTC.

This clonotype was counted ten times or more. The chain combines TRBV12-3 or TRBV12-4 with TRBJ2-7; 7 nucleotides align to TRBD1. Trimming took 6 bases from V and 2 from J; bases not matched to a gene: 7. The CDR3 has 14 amino acids. The CDR3 DNA reads as TGTGCCAGCAGCGAGGGACAGACAACCTACGAGCAGTACTTC. Translation: CASSEGQTTYEQYF.

Ten or more counts support this clonotype. The chain joins TRBV11-3 to TRBJ2-2, with 9 bases that match TRBD1. V dropped 3 bases and J dropped 5; count of bases not matched to a gene: 7. Per germline, CDR1 SGHNT and CDR2 YENEEA. The CDR3 loop spans 16 amino acids. The CDR3 protein is CASSFHGTGRTGELFF. CDR3 DNA sequence: TGTGCCAGCAGCTTCCACGGGACAGGGCGGACCGGGGAGCTGTTTTTT. The whole variable domain, filled in from reference TRBV11-3 and TRBJ2-2, reads EAGVVQSPRYKIIEKKQPVAFWCNPISGHNTLYWYLQNLGQGPELLIRYENEEAVDDSQLPKDRFSAERLKGVDSTLKIQPAELGDSAVYLCASSFHGTGRTGELFFGEGSRLTVL.

There are a few counts of this clonotype. The CDR3 DNA reads TGTGCCACCAGCAGCCGGAGGGCGGTAGAGACCCAGTACTTC. It translates to CATSSRRAVETQYF. This sequence joins TRBV15 and TRBJ2-5; possibly TRBD2 for D (6 bases). The CDR3 length is 14 residues. Germline V gives CDR1 LNHNV, CDR2 YYDKDF (reference sequence). Deletions cut 3 bases from V and 4 bases from J, with 12 bases between.

This clonotype has ten or more counts. This chain links TRBV28 with TRBJ1-2; 7 nucleotides align to TRBD1. CDR1 is MDHEN and CDR2 is SYDVKM in the germline V gene. V lost 10 bases and J lost 7; bases outside the gene matches: 12. The CDR3 is 13 amino acids. The CDR3 here is CAIPEEGAGGYTF. The CDR3 nucleotides are TGTGCCATCCCCGAAGAGGGGGCCGGTGGCTACACCTTC.

This clonotype was counted ten times or more. CDR3 amino acids: CASSYRQIQNTEAFF. The CDR3 DNA sequence: TGTGCCAGCAGCTACCGACAGATACAGAACACTGAAGCTTTCTTT. This sequence joins TRBV7-9 and TRBJ1-1; D is perhaps TRBD1 (5 bases). V lost 4 bases and J 1 base, leaving 13 bases between the germline ends. This CDR3 has 15 residues. Per germline, CDR1 SEHNR and CDR2 FQNEAQ (reference sequence).

This sequence joins TRBV11-2 and TRBJ2-5, with unresolved D. CDR3 length equals 17 residues. The ends were cut back, 1 base at V and 1 base at J, with 16 bases in the middle. Germline lookup yields CDR1 SGHAT and CDR2 FQNNGV. The DNA of the CDR3 is TGTGCCAGCAGCTTAGCATTTTTGGCAGAACCCCAAGAGACCCAGTACTTC. Translating it yields CASSLAFLAEPQETQYF.

The chain couples TRBV10-3 to TRBJ1-1; maybe TRBD1 (6 bases). V was cut by 6 bases and J by 1 base, with 9 bases left in between. Germline V gene lookup returns CDR1 ENHRY and CDR2 SYGVKD. This CDR3 comprises 13 residues. CDR3 protein: CAISQGQNTEAFF. The CDR3 coding sequence is TGTGCCATCAGCCAGGGACAGAACACTGAAGCTTTCTTT.

This clonotype was recorded a few times. The chain is built from TRBV25-1 and TRBJ2-3; 9 bases align to TRBD2. The CDR3 extends over 14 amino acids. Trimming at V came to 3 bases and at J to 5 bases, leaving 3 bases not matched to a gene. Germline V gene sequence: CDR1 MGHDK, CDR2 SYGVNS. The CDR3 DNA sequence: TGTGCCAGCAGTGAGGAGCGGGAGGTAGATACGCAGTATTTT. Translation: CASSEEREVDTQYF.

The chain is built from TRBV7-2 and TRBJ1-5; D possibly corresponds to TRBD1 (5 bases). V gave up 4 bases and J gave up 5 bases, with 9 bases separating them. Germline-derived CDR1 and CDR2 are SGHTA and FQGNSA. The length of the CDR3 is 13 residues. CDR3 loop: CASSYQGDQPQHF. CDR3 sequence (DNA): TGTGCCAGCAGCTATCAAGGGGATCAGCCCCAGCATTTT.

This clonotype appeared many times. The chain carries TRBV28 and TRBJ1-1; D ambiguous. The V and J ends lost 7 bases and 5 bases respectively, with 14 bases between them. Per germline, CDR1 MDHEN and CDR2 SYDVKM. This CDR3 region has 13 residues. DNA of the CDR3: TGTGCCAGCACCCCCTTATGGGCTACTGAAGCTTTCTTT. Translated: CASTPLWATEAFF.

This clonotype appeared many times. J is TRBJ1-5 and V is TRBV28; a weak D match, TRBD1 (5 bases). V was trimmed by 1 base and J by 4 bases, leaving 11 bases between them. Per the germline V gene, CDR1 is MDHEN and CDR2 is SYDVKM. This CDR3 contains 15 residues. Written as DNA, the CDR3 is TGTGCCAGCAGTTTATTAGGGGCCGGGAATCAGCCCCAGCATTTT. This codes for CASSLLGAGNQPQHF.

This clonotype was detected only a few times. The rearrangement joins TRBV4-3 to TRBJ2-7; 13 bases agree with TRBD2. Germline CDR1 reads LGHNA; CDR2 reads YSLEER. The length of the CDR3 is 15 residues. Losses at the gene ends were 3 bases for V and 6 bases for J; bases not matched to a gene: 5. The CDR3 loop is CASSHPGLAGFEQYF. The CDR3 DNA reads TGCGCCAGCAGCCACCCGGGACTAGCGGGATTCGAGCAGTACTTC.

This chain uses TRBV7-9 with TRBJ2-1; D tentatively reads TRBD1 or TRBD2 (7 bases each). Germline CDR1 SEHNR, CDR2 FQNEAQ (reference sequence). CDR3 size: 13 residues. Deletions cut 5 bases from V and 7 bases from J, with 12 bases between. Here the CDR3 reads CASSAQGGNEQFF. In nucleotides, the CDR3 is TGTGCCAGCAGCGCCCAGGGGGGGAATGAGCAGTTCTTC. Together with reference TRBV7-9 and TRBJ2-1, the CDR3 gives the full variable domain: DTGVSQNPRHKITKRGQNVTFRCDPISEHNRLYWYRQTLGQGPEFLTYFQNEAQLEKSRLLSDRFSAERPKGSFSTLEIQRTEQGDSAMYLCASSAQGGNEQFFGPGTRLTVL.